There are a few counts of the clone carrying this T cell receptor (beta chain). Its target is unknown. The sample is drawn from a study of T cells after yellow fever vaccination. The CDR3 contains 17 residues. The ends were cut back, 0 bases at V and 0 bases at J, with 14 bases in the middle. The V gene's germline CDR1 is MNHEY and CDR2 SVGAGI. Making TCR cDNA involved 5'RACE template switching, which added UMIs and a universal primer site. Each CDR3 protein gets one entry after TCRdb re-called the 5' RACE reads with MiXCR. Here the sample spans under 200,000 distinct CDR3 sequences, 9.5% to 11% being singletons. The study's findings and limits: A large majority of primary-vaccination clones showed up again after the booster (roughly 96% CD4, roughly 91% CD8).

The source material was CD8+ T cells sorted from PBMCs, sampled 15 days after the yellow fever booster vaccination. This TCR was recovered from a man aged 18 to 35 who received the YFV17D yellow fever vaccine. V and J are TRBV6-5 and TRBJ1-2, with a possible D match to TRBD1 (5 bases). The CDR3 loop reads CASSYSEQEAANYGYTF. CDR3 nucleotide sequence: TGTGCCAGCAGTTACTCGGAACAGGAGGCCGCTAACTATGGCTACACCTTC.